A selection of T cell receptor beta chains follows, all from one sample in a study of neoadjuvant anti-PD-1 for oral cavity cancer. TCRdb's table, derived via immunoSEQ multiplex PCR, lists solely in-frame clones and lacks some. In the table there are some 6,700 clones, about 74% of which are singletons. Here the sequenced sample was PBMCs, taken before nivolumab (anti-PD-1) treatment. All receptors come from a person aged 40-85 years with oral cavity squamous cell carcinoma. CDR3s include the opening cysteine and the closing phenylalanine or tryptophan. Fields, in order: J gene, clone size, V gene, D gene, CDR3 DNA, CDR3 protein. The D gene is left open where the match is weak. Clone sizes are given selectively: once, few, many, or a class where the clone is expanded.

TRBJ1-4,.,TRBV6-5,.,TGTGCCAGCAGTCTCCAGGGAGCAACTAATGAAAAACTGTTTTTT,CASSLQGATNEKLFF
TRBJ1-1,.,TRBV2,.,TGTGCCAGCAGTTCTCTCATGAACACTGAAGCTTTCTTT,CASSSLMNTEAFF
TRBJ1-2,.,TRBV28,TRBD1,TGTGCCAGCAGTTTCCAGGGGGCGACAGACGGCTACACCTTC,CASSFQGATDGYTF
TRBJ1-2,once,TRBV14,.,TGTGCCAGCAGCCAGTTCGACCGTCACTATGGCTACACCTTC,CASSQFDRHYGYTF
TRBJ1-4,few,TRBV4-3,.,TGCGCCAGCAGCCAAGATGGAACAGGGAAGGAAAAACTGTTTTTT,CASSQDGTGKEKLFF
TRBJ1-1,.,TRBV11-3,.,TGTGCCAGCAGCTTTACCGGAGGGACACCGAATCAGGACACTGAAGCTTTCTTT,CASSFTGGTPNQDTEAFF
TRBJ1-4,.,TRBV7-9,.,TGTGCCAGCAGCTTAGGAGAAGCGTCAGGGGTAAAACTGTTTTTT,CASSLGEASGVKLFF
TRBJ1-3,.,TRBV7-2,.,TGTGCCAGCAGCTATAGGAGGGGGGGCGCTTATGGAAACACCATATATTTT,CASSYRRGGAYGNTIYF
TRBJ2-7,.,TRBV2,TRBD1,TGTGCCAGCAGTGCCCCCGGGACAGGGGGCGCATTGGCCTACGAGCAGTACTTC,CASSAPGTGGALAYEQYF
TRBJ1-3,.,TRBV5-8,.,TGTGCCAGCAGCTTGGGGGGGCCATCTGGAAACACCATATATTTT,CASSLGGPSGNTIYF
TRBJ1-1,.,TRBV29-1,.,TGCAGCGTTGAAGAGCCTAGGGGGACTGAAGCTTTCTTT,CSVEEPRGTEAFF
TRBJ1-1,.,TRBV5-1,TRBD1,TGCGCCAGCAGCCAGAGACAGGGAGTGACTGAAGCTTTCTTT,CASSQRQGVTEAFF
TRBJ2-3,once,TRBV2,TRBD1,TGTGCCAGCACTGCACAGGGGACAGATACGCAGTATTTT,CASTAQGTDTQYF
TRBJ2-1,large,TRBV9,.,TGTGCCAGCAGCCAATCTAGCGTTCCCTACAATGAGCAGTTCTTC,CASSQSSVPYNEQFF
TRBJ2-7,.,TRBV6-1,.,TGTGCCAGCAGTGACGCGGAGACCTACGAGCAGTACTTC,CASSDAETYEQYF
TRBJ1-4,.,TRBV29-1,TRBD1,TGCAGCGTTGCGACAGGGGGACATGAAAAACTGTTTTTT,CSVATGGHEKLFF
TRBJ1-1,once,TRBV30,.,TGTGCCTGGAGTCGGGGCTCGAAGGGGACTGAAGCTTTCTTT,CAWSRGSKGTEAFF
TRBJ1-2,.,TRBV6-1,.,TGTGCCAGCACGACAGGTGGAGCGAACTATGGCTACACCTTC,CASTTGGANYGYTF
TRBJ1-2,.,TRBV6-4,TRBD1,TGTGCCAGCAGTGACCCTGACAGGGGAATAAGCACCTTC,CASSDPDRGISTF
TRBJ2-1,.,TRBV5-6,TRBD1,TGTGCCAGCAGCCCGACACAGGGGTACAATGAGCAGTTCTTC,CASSPTQGYNEQFF
TRBJ1-6,once,TRBV9,.,TGTGCCAGCAGCGTTAGCGACAGCGGCTATAATTCACCCCTCCACTTT,CASSVSDSGYNSPLHF
TRBJ2-7,.,TRBV5-8,TRBD1,TGTGCCAGCAGCCCGGATGACGGGACAGCAACCTACGAGCAGTACTTC,CASSPDDGTATYEQYF
TRBJ1-4,few,TRBV30,.,TGTGCCTGGAGTCTGCCAGGATATAATGAAAAACTGTTTTTT,CAWSLPGYNEKLFF
TRBJ1-5,few,TRBV19,.,TGTGCCAGTCGCGGACAAGTCAATCAGCCCCAGCATTTT,CASRGQVNQPQHF
TRBJ2-3,.,TRBV9,TRBD1,TGTGCCAGCAGCCTTAGCCGGGACAGAGTCACAGATACGCAGTATTTT,CASSLSRDRVTDTQYF
TRBJ2-2,few,TRBV29-1,TRBD1,TGCAGCGTCCGACGACAGGGTGCCGGGGAGCTGTTTTTT,CSVRRQGAGELFF